This entry is about one TCR beta chain. No antigen is known for it. One base away there is no much larger clone; base qualities are not given. This record belongs to a study of shared clonotypes between healthy human individuals (TCRdb year 2020). Concerning the study at large: A couple of women and a few men aged 18 to 49 years were included in the cohort. For each donor, CD4 naive and CD4 memory were each run on three plates, CD8 naive on two plates, and CD8 memory on one plate. To estimate repertoire size and how much clonotype sharing occurs between individuals, the study deeply sequenced the blood TCR repertoires of about 5 healthy adults. To increase sequencing depth and limit assay-specific biases, different laboratories used diverse techniques to prepare libraries and sequence TCR repertoires. Each donor's leukapheresis produced roughly between roughly 0.94 and 9.5 billion PBMCs.

Relative to germline, V is missing 6 bases and J is missing 2 bases, with 8 bases of the junction outside any gene match. There are 15 amino acids in the CDR3, from cysteine to phenylalanine inclusive. Only the CDR3 DNA stays, 45 bases, in frame from base 1. CDR1 and CDR2 are drawn from the germline V gene: SGHTA, FQGTGA. TCR CDR3 regions were amplified from genomic DNA by multiplex PCR using the deep immunoSEQ assay. For each cell subset, the extracted genomic DNA was distributed evenly across all wells of several immunoSEQ 96-well plates, and each plate served as one replicate. For sorted subsets, 200 ng of genomic DNA, equivalent to roughly 33,000 T cell genomes, went into each replicate PCR. Purified libraries were measured with a Qubit 3.0 fluorometer, size-checked on a Bioanalyzer 2100, and measured again with the KAPA Library Quantification kit. Every immunoSEQ 96-well plate was sequenced on a dedicated single-read 150-cycle Illumina NextSeq 550 flow cell. On the authors' methods: Because only junctional sequences without quality scores were contained in the immunoSEQ output, filtering matching that applied to full-length reads could not be performed. To assign V/J genes and CDR3, sequences were annotated against IMGT germline references using PyIR, a Python wrapper for IgBLAST v1.9. Any read was removed if the V/J assignment was weak (E-value above 1e-6), the CDR3 was missing, or the read contained stop codons, out-of-frame junctions, or ambiguous translated residues. V3J clonotypes were defined by identical inferred V gene, J gene, and CDR3 amino acid sequence. Percentage overlap between repertoires was computed as shared unique clonotypes divided by the size of the smaller repertoire. Richness of each repertoire was evaluated using RTK rarefaction, the Chao1 estimator, and Recon v2.1 estimates of unobserved clonotypes. Generation probabilities were computed with OLGA for all TCRbeta clonotypes obtained by the gDNA method from several donors. TCRdb holds this immuneACCESS table with in-frame rearrangements only. Some clones are missing; in checked studies, unresolved V genes explain under half, and the rest has no known cause. V, J and clone size were drawn from that table, and D and trimming were deduced from the DNA. This sample holds more than 2,000,000 clones; approximately 93% were observed only once. The ten largest clones capture about 0.37% of the sample.

Donors were healthy HIV-negative adults with no recently reported acute infections or vaccinations. Every donor was a Caucasian adult residing in Nashville, Tennessee, USA. Magnetic negative selection was used to enrich CD4+ T cells, after which naive cells were positively selected on CD45RA and the negative fraction became the memory subset. After blood collection by leukapheresis, PBMCs were isolated using Ficoll-Histopaque density gradient centrifugation and then cryopreserved in the vapor phase of liquid nitrogen. Analytical flow cytometry was used to check the purity and quantity of each magnetically sorted T cell population. Genomic DNA was isolated from each sorted fraction and quantified by UV absorbance on a Nanodrop 2000c. Study-wide conclusions, independent of this receptor: Only blood was sampled, and tissue TCR repertoires likely differ from those in blood. Rarefaction of sorted-subset datasets indicated incomplete sequencing despite the large sequencing depth. Based on pairwise subsampling, the degree of clonotype sharing among donors was expected to be affected by sequencing depth. Compared with non-shared clonotypes, clonotypes shared by all four sorted-subset donors had higher generation probabilities. Across a handful of donors, 4.5% to 6.5% of naive CD4, approximately 4% of naive CD8, 2.3% of memory CD4, and over 0.35% of memory CD8 clonotypes were shared. Estimated clonotype richness was generally larger for naive than for memory subsets. Because the study included a small number of donors, the genetic and exposure-history diversity represented was limited.

This TCR was recovered from a man between 18 and 29 years old in good health. Some clones in this sample may be carry-over from other donors' samples. The source material was naive CD4+ T cells from PBMCs. According to the study, the label for this sample's cell subset or site signals: CD45RA+ positively selected. This receptor chain uses TRBV7-3 and TRBJ2-7, with 9 bases matching TRBD1. The DNA is as follows: TGTGCCAGCAGTCCTACCGGGACAGGGACCTACGAGCAGTACTTC. The encoded protein is CASSPTGTGTYEQYF.